These T cell receptor beta chains were read from a single sample in a study of blood T cell repertoires in COVID-19. Libraries were prepared by immunoSEQ multiplex PCR; TCRdb keeps only in-frame clonotypes and omits some of them. The table shows around 210,000 clones, with 84% occurring only once. Sample: peripheral blood. Source of these receptors: a woman older than 75 with COVID-19, enrolled during active disease. Both conserved end residues are part of each CDR3. D genes are given only for firm matches. A clone size is listed for some rows: how often the clone was seen (once, few, many), or a class if it is expanded.

CDR3 DNA | CDR3 protein | clone size | J gene | D gene | V gene
TGTGCCAGCAGTGCCCTAATGAACACTGAAGCTTTCTTT | CASSALMNTEAFF | . | TRBJ1-1 | . | TRBV12-3/TRBV12-4
TGCGCCAGCAGCTTCGGGGACAGGGATAACTATGGCTACACCTTC | CASSFGDRDNYGYTF | once | TRBJ1-2 | TRBD1 | TRBV5-1
TGTGCCAGCAGTGCACAGGGGGAGGCGAACACTGAAGCTTTCTTT | CASSAQGEANTEAFF | . | TRBJ1-1 | TRBD1 | TRBV28
TGTGCCAGCAGGGCTCAGGGATCAACTAATGAAAAACTGTTTTTT | CASRAQGSTNEKLFF | few | TRBJ1-4 | . | TRBV28
TGTGCCAGCAGTGAAGCGCTCAGATCGGATACGCAGTATTTT | CASSEALRSDTQYF | . | TRBJ2-3 | . | TRBV2
TGTGCCAGTAGTATTTCAGGCCCCGGGGATCAGCCCCAGCATTTT | CASSISGPGDQPQHF | . | TRBJ1-5 | . | TRBV19
TGTGCCAGCAGCAAAGGGGCCCCTTACAACACTGAAGCTTTCTTT | CASSKGAPYNTEAFF | . | TRBJ1-1 | . | TRBV9
TGTGCCAGCAGCCAAGCTGGGGGGGGGCTGGATGGCTACACCTTC | CASSQAGGGLDGYTF | once | TRBJ1-2 | . | TRBV3-1/TRBV3-2
TGTGCCAGCAGCGTCCGCCACAGGGGAGGCGAAAAACTGTTTTTT | CASSVRHRGGEKLFF | . | TRBJ1-4 | . | TRBV21-1
TGTGCCCGGGAAGAGGAGTTCTTC | CAREEEFF | . | TRBJ2-1 | . | TRBV21-1
TGTGCCAGCAGTGAAGTATCGGGACAGCCCCAGCATTTT | CASSEVSGQPQHF | . | TRBJ1-5 | . | TRBV6-4
TGTGCCAGCTCCCACGAGGTAGATAACTATGGCTACACCTTC | CASSHEVDNYGYTF | few | TRBJ1-2 | . | TRBV18
TGTGCCAGCACCGAAAGGGGGGGGTCAGGTCGGCAGCCCCAGCATTTT | CASTERGGSGRQPQHF | . | TRBJ1-5 | . | TRBV2
TGCGCCAGCAGCCGTGAAGTGTCGGGCTACGAGCAGTACTTC | CASSREVSGYEQYF | . | TRBJ2-7 | . | TRBV4-1
TGTGCCAGCAGTTTAACGGATGAGCAGTTCTTC | CASSLTDEQFF | . | TRBJ2-1 | . | TRBV28
TGTGCCAGCAGACAAGGGAGCTCTAATGAAAAACTGTTTTTT | CASRQGSSNEKLFF | . | TRBJ1-4 | . | TRBV6-5
TGTGCCAGCAGCTTAGAAGGGCGCGGGGACACCATATATTTT | CASSLEGRGDTIYF | . | TRBJ1-3 | . | TRBV11-2
TGTGCCAGCAGCCCCGGGGACAGGGAAGGCGGGGAGCTGTTTTTT | CASSPGDREGGELFF | . | TRBJ2-2 | TRBD1 | TRBV4-2
TGTGCCAGCAGCCAAGGGGCAGTTACGAGACCCCTCCACTTT | CASSQGAVTRPLHF | . | TRBJ1-6 | . | TRBV3-1/TRBV3-2
TGTGCCAGCAGCAGGGACTACGCTAGCACAGATACGCAGTATTTT | CASSRDYASTDTQYF | . | TRBJ2-3 | TRBD2 | TRBV5-4
TGCGCCAGCAGTCAACCGTCTCATTGGACAGGGCTTAATCAGCCCCAGCATTTT | CASSQPSHWTGLNQPQHF | few | TRBJ1-5 | TRBD1 | TRBV23-1
TGTGCCAGCACCGTGACAGACTACTATGGCTACACCTTC | CASTVTDYYGYTF | . | TRBJ1-2 | . | TRBV7-3
TGTGCCAGCAGCTCCGGGACAGATAATTCACCCCTCCACTTT | CASSSGTDNSPLHF | once | TRBJ1-6 | TRBD1 | TRBV7-6
TGTGCCAGCTCACCAACCCAGGGAGGAAGGATGAACACTGAAGCTTTCTTT | CASSPTQGGRMNTEAFF | . | TRBJ1-1 | . | TRBV18
TGCAGTGCTAGTTTACGGGGGAATCAGCCCCAGCATTTT | CSASLRGNQPQHF | . | TRBJ1-5 | . | TRBV20-1
TGTGCCAGCACGGGGGGGCACTATGGCTACACCTTC | CASTGGHYGYTF | few | TRBJ1-2 | . | TRBV28
TGCGCCAGCAGACCGACTAGCGGGGGGGCATCAGAGACCCAGTACTTC | CASRPTSGGASETQYF | . | TRBJ2-5 | TRBD2 | TRBV5-1
TGTGCCAGCAGTCGCAACGGGGGGGGCACTGAAGCTTTCTTT | CASSRNGGGTEAFF | . | TRBJ1-1 | . | TRBV6-5